This record covers a single T cell receptor (beta chain). CDR1 is SGHRS and CDR2 is YFSETQ in the germline V gene. The CDR3 runs 13 residues. Deletions cut 3 bases from V and 7 bases from J, with 11 bases between. This entry belongs to a study of identical twins. Each CDR3 protein is one row after TCRdb ran MiXCR on the 5' RACE reads. The sample contains a few hundred thousand distinct CDR3 sequences, less than 9% of which appear only once. The same sample was also used in a study of yellow fever vaccine responses in identical twins.

J is TRBJ2-1 and V is TRBV5-1; D unresolved. Source material: memory (CD45RO+) T cells sorted from blood. This receptor was obtained from a woman aged 18-35 years in good health. The CDR3 DNA reads as TGCGCCAGCAGCTCGATACAGAGGAATGAGCAGTTCTTC. Its protein is CASSSIQRNEQFF.